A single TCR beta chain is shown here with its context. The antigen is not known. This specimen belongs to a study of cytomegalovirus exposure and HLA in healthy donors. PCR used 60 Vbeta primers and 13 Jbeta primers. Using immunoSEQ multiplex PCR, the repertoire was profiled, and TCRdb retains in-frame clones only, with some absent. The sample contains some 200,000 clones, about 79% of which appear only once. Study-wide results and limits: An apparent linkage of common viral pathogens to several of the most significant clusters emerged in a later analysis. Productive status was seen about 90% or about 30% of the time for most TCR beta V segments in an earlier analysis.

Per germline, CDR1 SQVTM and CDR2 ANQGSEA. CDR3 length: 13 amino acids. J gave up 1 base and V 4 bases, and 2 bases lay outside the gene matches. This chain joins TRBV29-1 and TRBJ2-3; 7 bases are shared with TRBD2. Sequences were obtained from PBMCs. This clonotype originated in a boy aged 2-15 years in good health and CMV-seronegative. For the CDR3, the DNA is TGCAGCGTTGGGCTAGCGGGCACAGATACGCAGTATTTT. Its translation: CSVGLAGTDTQYF.